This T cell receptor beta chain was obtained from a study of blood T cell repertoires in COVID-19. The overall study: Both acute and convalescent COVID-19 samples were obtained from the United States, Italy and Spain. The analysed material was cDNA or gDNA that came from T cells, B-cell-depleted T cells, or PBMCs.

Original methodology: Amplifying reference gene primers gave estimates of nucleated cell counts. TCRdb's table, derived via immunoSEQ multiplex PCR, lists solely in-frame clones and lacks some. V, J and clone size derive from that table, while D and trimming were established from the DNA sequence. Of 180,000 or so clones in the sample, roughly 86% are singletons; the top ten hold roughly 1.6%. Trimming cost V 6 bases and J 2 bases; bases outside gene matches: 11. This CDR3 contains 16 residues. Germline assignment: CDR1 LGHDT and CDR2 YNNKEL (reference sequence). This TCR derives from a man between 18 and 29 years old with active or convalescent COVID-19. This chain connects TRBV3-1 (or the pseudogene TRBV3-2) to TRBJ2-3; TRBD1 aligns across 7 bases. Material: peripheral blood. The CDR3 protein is CASSPRTGRSTDTQYF. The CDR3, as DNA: TGTGCCAGCAGTCCCAGGACAGGACGATCCACAGATACGCAGTATTTT.